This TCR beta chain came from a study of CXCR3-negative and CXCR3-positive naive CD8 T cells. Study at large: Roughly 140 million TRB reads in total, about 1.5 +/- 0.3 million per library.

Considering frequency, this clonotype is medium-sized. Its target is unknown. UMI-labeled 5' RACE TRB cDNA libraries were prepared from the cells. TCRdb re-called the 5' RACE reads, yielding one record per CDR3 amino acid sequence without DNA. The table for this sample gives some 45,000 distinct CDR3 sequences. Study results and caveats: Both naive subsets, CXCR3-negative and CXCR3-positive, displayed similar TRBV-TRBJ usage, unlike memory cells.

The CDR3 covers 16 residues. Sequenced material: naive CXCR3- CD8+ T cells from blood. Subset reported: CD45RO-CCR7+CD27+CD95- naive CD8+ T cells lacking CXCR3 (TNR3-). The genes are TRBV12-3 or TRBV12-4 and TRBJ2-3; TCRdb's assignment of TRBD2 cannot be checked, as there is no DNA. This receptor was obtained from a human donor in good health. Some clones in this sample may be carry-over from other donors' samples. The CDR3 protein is CASSTTSGGATDTQYF.